The clone carrying this T cell receptor beta chain has only a few counts. Produced via immunoSEQ multiplex PCR; TCRdb's table is partial and in-frame only. Found here are approximately 23,000 clones, 80% to 85% of them singletons; the top ten hold around 2.5%. This sample was taken from a study of stem cell transplantation in POMP-related autoinflammatory disease. Germline CDR1 SGHRS, CDR2 YFSETQ. V was trimmed by 9 bases and J by 2 bases, leaving 20 bases between them. The CDR3 spans 16 residues. This clonotype originated in a human donor with POMP-related autoinflammation and immune dysregulation (PRAID). The source material was CD4+ T cells from PBMCs, sampled before stem cell transplantation. This chain joins TRBV5-1 and TRBJ2-2; maybe TRBD1 (6 bases). CDR3 nucleotide sequence: TGCGCCACTCCACAGGGTCTGTGGAAAAACACCGGGGAGCTGTTTTTT. It codes for CATPQGLWKNTGELFF.